This T cell receptor (beta chain) was sequenced during a study of CD8 T cells in ankylosing spondylitis. The study, taken as a whole, reports: Reportedly, disease-linked clones are significantly enriched in ankylosing spondylitis patients' matched synovial fluid. A subset of motif variants has previously been described in the synovial fluid and blood of reactive arthritis.

TCRdb re-called the 5' RACE reads with MiXCR, one entry per CDR3 protein. The table shows roughly 250,000 distinct CDR3 sequences, with around 9.1% occurring only once. This clonotype was detected ten times or more. The antigen is not known. The length of the CDR3 is 15 residues. The V end lost 4 bases, the J end lost 0 bases, and 10 bases lay between the germline ends. The rearrangement links TRBV12-3 or TRBV12-4 to TRBJ2-1, with D hard to call. The clonotype originates from a male donor with ankylosing spondylitis or in good health (not recorded which). Sequencing used blood, either unsorted or a sorted T cell fraction (not recorded which). For the CDR3, the DNA is TGTGCCAGCAGTTCGGTCCCTAACTCCTACAATGAGCAGTTCTTC. It encodes CASSSVPNSYNEQFF.